The source of this T cell receptor beta chain is a study of blood T cells in healthy people across ages. Study results and limitations: It was the long-lived donors that had more naive CD4+ cells and higher diversity than aged donors. The diversity estimates, figures obtained from one million T cells, were considered underestimates.

V trimming: 4 bases; J trimming: 4 bases; junction bases outside the gene matches: 4. The CDR3 length is 16 residues. Germline values: CDR1 PRHDT, CDR2 FYEKMQ (reference sequence). Extractions gave at least 5 micrograms of total RNA per sample. As concerns this clonotype: Its antigen is still unknown.

Sample-barcoded 5' priming and a J-beta primer mix drove a second PCR of roughly 7 to 11 cycles. Every molecule of cDNA carried a tag from a template-switch adaptor with 12 random nucleotides. TCRdb re-called the 5' RACE reads through MiXCR, storing one row per CDR3 protein. The sample records about 1.4 million distinct CDR3 sequences, 45% to 70% being singletons. The chain joins TRBV13 to TRBJ2-1, with 13 bases aligning to TRBD2. The receptor was derived from a man between 18 and 29 years old in good health. The sequenced sample consisted of blood. The CDR3 coding sequence is TGTGCCAGCAGCTCGGGACTAGCGGGAACTTACAATGAGCAGTTCTTC. Protein sequence: CASSSGLAGTYNEQFF.